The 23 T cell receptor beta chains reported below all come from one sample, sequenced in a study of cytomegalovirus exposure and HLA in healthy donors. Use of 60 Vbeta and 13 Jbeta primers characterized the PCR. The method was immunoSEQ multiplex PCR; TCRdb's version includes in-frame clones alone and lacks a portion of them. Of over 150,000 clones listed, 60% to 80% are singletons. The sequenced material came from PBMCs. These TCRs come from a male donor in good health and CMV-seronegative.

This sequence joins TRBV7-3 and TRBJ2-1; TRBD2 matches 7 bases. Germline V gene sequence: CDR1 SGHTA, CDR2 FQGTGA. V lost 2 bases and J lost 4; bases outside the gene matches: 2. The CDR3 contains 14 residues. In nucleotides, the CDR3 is TGTGCCAGCAGCTTAGCGGGAGCGTACAATGAGCAGTTCTTC. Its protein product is CASSLAGAYNEQFF.

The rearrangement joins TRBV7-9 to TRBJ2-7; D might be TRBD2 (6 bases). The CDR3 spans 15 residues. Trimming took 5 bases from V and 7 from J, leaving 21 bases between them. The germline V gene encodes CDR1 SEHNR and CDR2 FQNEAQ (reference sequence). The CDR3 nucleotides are TGTGCCAGCAGCCCCCTGACTAGTCTCCCGGGGGAGCAGTACTTC. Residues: CASSPLTSLPGEQYF.

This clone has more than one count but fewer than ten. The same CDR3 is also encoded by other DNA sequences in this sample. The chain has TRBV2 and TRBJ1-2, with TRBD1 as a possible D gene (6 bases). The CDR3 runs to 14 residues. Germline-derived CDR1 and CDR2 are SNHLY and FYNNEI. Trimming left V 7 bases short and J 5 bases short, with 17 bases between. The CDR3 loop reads CASTLDRGSYGYTF. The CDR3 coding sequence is TGTGCCAGCACTCTGGATAGGGGGTCGTATGGCTACACCTTC.

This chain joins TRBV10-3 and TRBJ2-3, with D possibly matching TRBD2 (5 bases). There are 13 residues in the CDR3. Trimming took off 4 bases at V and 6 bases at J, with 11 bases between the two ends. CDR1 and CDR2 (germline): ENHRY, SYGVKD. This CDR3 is CAISGTSKDTQYF. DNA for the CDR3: TGTGCCATCAGTGGAACTAGTAAGGATACGCAGTATTTT.

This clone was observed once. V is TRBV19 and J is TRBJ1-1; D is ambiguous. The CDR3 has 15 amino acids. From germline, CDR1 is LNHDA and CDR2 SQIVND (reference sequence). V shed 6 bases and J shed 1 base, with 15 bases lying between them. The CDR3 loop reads CASRDGGSGNTEAFF. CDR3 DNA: TGTGCCAGTAGGGACGGAGGCAGCGGGAACACTGAAGCTTTCTTT.

In DNA form, the CDR3 reads TGTGCCAGCTCACTAGGGGACAGGGTATACGGCTACACCTTC. It encodes CASSLGDRVYGYTF. V usage is TRBV18 and J usage is TRBJ1-2; 9 bases agree with TRBD1. The V gene's germline CDR1 is KGHSH and CDR2 LQKENI. V gave up 4 bases and J gave up 8 bases; unmatched junction bases: 8. The CDR3 consists of 14 residues.

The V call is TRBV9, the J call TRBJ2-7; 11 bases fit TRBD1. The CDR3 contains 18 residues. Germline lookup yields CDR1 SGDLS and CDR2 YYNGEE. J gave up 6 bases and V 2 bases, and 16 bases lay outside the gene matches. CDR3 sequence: CASSVEGQGDSAPSEQYF. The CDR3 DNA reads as TGTGCCAGCAGCGTCGAGGGACAGGGGGACTCAGCCCCCTCCGAGCAGTACTTC.

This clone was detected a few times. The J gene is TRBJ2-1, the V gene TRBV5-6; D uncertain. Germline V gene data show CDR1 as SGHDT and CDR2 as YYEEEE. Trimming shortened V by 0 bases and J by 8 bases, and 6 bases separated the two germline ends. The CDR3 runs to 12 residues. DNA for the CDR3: TGTGCCAGCAGCTTGGTAGTGCATGAGCAGTTCTTC. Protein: CASSLVVHEQFF.

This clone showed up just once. CDR3 loop: CASYRQSQETQYF. CDR3 coding DNA: TGTGCCAGCTACCGACAGTCTCAAGAGACCCAGTACTTC. J is TRBJ2-5 and V is TRBV7-8, with D maybe TRBD1 (5 bases). From germline, CDR1 is SGHVS and CDR2 FQNEAQ. Trimming left V 8 bases short and J 2 bases short, with 12 bases between. The CDR3 covers 13 residues.

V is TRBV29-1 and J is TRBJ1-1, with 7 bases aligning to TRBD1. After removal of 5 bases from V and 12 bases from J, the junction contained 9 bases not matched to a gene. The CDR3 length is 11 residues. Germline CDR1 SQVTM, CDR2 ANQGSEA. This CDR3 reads CSVSQGGGTFF. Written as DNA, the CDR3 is TGCAGCGTTTCCCAGGGGGGCGGGACTTTCTTT.

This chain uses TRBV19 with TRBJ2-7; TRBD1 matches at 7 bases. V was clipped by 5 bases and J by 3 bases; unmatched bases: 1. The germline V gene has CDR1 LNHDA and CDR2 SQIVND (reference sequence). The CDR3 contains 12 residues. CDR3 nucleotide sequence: TGTGCCAGTAGTCCAGGGGGCTACGAGCAGTACTTC. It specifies CASSPGGYEQYF.

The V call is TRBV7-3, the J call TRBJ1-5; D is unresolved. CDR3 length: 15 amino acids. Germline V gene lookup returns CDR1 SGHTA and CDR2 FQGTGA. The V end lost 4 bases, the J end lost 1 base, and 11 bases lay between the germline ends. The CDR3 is CASSSTEYSNQPQHF. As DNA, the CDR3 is TGTGCCAGCAGCTCAACAGAGTACAGCAATCAGCCCCAGCATTTT.

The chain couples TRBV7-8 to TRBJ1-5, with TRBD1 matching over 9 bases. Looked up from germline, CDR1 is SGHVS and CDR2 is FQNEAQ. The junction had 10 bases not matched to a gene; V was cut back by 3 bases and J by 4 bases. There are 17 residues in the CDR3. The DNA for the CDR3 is TGTGCCAGCAGCTTCCTAACCGCCGGGACAGGGAATCAGCCCCAGCATTTT. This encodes CASSFLTAGTGNQPQHF.

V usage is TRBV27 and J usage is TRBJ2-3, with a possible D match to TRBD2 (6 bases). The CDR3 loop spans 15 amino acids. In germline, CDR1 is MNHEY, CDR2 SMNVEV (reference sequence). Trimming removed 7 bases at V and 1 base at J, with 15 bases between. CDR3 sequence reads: CASTPVEGRTDTQYF. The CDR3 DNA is TGTGCCAGCACCCCCGTGGAGGGTCGCACAGATACGCAGTATTTT.

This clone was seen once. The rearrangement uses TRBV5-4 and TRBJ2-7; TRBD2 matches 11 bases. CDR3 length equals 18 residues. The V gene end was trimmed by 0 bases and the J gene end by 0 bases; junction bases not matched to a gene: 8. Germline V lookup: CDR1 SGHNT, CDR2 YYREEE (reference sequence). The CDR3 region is CASSLAPSGRPSSYEQYF. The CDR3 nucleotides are TGTGCCAGCAGCTTGGCCCCTAGCGGGAGGCCTAGCTCCTACGAGCAGTACTTC.

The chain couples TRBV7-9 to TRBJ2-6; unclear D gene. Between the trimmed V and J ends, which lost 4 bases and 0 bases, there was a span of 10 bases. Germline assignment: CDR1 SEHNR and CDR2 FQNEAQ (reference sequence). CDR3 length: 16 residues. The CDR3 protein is CASSSNTSSGANVLTF. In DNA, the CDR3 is TGTGCCAGCAGCTCCAATACCAGCTCTGGGGCCAACGTCCTGACTTTC.

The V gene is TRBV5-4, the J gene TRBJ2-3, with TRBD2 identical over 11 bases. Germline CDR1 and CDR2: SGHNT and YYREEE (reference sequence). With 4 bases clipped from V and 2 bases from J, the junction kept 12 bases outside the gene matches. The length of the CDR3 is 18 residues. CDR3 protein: CASSPPELAGVFTDTQYF. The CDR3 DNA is TGTGCCAGCAGCCCTCCCGAACTAGCGGGAGTTTTCACAGATACGCAGTATTTT.

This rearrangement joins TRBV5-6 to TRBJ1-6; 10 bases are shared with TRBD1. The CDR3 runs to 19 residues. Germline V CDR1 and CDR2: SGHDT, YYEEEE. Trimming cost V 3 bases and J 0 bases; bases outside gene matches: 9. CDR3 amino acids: CASSWTEGQGDSYNSPLHF. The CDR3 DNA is TGTGCCAGCAGCTGGACCGAAGGACAGGGGGACTCCTATAATTCACCCCTCCACTTT.

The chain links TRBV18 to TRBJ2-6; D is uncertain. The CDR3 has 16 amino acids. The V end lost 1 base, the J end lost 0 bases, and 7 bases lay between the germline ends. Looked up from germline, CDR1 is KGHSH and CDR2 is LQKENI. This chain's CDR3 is CASSPQAYSGANVLTF. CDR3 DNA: TGTGCCAGCTCACCACAAGCCTACTCTGGGGCCAACGTCCTGACTTTC.

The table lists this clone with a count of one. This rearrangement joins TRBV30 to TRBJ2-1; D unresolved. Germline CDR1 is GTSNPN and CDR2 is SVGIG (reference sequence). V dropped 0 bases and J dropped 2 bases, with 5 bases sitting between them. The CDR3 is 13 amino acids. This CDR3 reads CAWSVETYNEQFF. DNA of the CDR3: TGTGCCTGGAGTGTAGAGACCTACAATGAGCAGTTCTTC.

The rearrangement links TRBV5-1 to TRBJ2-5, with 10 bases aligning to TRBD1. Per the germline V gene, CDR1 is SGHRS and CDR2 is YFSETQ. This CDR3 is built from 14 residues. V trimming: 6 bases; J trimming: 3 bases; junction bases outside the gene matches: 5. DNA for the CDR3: TGCGCCAGCACCTCCGGGACAGGGGAAGAGACCCAGTACTTC. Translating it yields CASTSGTGEETQYF.

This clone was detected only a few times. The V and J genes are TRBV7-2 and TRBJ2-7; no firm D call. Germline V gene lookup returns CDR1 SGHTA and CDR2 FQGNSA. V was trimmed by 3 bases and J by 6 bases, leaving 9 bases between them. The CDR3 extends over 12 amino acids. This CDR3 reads CASSFNSFEQYF. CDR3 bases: TGTGCCAGCAGCTTTAACAGCTTCGAGCAGTACTTC.

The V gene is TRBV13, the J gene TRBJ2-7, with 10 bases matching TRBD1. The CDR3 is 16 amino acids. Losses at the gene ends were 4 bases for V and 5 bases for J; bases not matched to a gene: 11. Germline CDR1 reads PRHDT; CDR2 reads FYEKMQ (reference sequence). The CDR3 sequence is CASSSPPGQGINEQYF. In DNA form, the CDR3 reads TGTGCCAGCAGCTCCCCCCCGGGACAGGGGATCAACGAGCAGTACTTC.